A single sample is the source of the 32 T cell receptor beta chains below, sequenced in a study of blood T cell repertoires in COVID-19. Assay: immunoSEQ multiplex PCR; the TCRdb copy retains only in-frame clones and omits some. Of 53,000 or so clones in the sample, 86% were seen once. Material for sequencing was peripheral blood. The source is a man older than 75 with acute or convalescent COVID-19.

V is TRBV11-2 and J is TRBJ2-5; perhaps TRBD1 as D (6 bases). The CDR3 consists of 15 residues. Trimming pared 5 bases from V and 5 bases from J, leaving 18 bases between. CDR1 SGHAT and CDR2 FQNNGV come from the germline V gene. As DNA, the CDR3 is TGTGCCAGCAGCCAACAGGGAATGGCATTGGAGACCCAGTACTTC. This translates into CASSQQGMALETQYF.

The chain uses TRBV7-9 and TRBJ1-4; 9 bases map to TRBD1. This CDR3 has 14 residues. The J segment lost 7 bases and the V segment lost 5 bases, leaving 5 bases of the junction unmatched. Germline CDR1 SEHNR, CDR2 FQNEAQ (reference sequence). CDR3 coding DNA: TGTGCCAGCAGCGTCACAGGGGGCAGTGAAAAACTGTTTTTT. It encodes CASSVTGGSEKLFF.

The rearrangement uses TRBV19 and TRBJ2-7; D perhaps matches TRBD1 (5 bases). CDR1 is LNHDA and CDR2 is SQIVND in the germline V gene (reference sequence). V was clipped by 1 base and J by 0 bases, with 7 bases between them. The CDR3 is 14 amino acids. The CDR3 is CASSIGTGSYEQYF. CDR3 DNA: TGTGCCAGTAGTATAGGAACAGGCTCCTACGAGCAGTACTTC.

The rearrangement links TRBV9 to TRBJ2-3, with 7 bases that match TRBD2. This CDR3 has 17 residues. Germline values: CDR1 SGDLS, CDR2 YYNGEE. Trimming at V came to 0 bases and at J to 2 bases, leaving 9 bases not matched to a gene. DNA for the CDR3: TGTGCCAGCAGCGTAGCTTCCTTAGCGGGCCCCACAGATACGCAGTATTTT. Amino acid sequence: CASSVASLAGPTDTQYF.

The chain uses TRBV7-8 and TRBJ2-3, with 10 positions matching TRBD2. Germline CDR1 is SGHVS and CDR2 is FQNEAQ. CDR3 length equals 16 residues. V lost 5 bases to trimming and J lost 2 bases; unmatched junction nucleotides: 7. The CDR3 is CASSILAGVNTDTQYF. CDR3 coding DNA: TGTGCCAGCAGCATCCTAGCGGGGGTGAACACAGATACGCAGTATTTT.

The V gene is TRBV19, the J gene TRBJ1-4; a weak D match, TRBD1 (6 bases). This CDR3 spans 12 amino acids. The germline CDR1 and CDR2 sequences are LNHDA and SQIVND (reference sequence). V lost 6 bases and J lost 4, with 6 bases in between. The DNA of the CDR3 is TGTGCCAGTAGAGGGGGTAATGAAAAACTGTTTTTT. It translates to CASRGGNEKLFF.

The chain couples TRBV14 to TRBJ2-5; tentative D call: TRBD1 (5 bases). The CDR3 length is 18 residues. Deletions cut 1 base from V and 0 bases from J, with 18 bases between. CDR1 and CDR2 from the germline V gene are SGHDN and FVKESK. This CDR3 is CASSQGNLAGRYQETQYF. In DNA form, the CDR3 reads TGTGCCAGCAGCCAAGGAAATCTTGCAGGGCGGTACCAAGAGACCCAGTACTTC.

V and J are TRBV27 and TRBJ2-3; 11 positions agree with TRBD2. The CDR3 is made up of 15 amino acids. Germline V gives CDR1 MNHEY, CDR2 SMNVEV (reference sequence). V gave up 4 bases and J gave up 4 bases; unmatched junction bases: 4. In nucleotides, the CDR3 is TGTGCCAGCAGTTGGATAGCGGGGGGGCCAGATACGCAGTATTTT. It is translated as CASSWIAGGPDTQYF.

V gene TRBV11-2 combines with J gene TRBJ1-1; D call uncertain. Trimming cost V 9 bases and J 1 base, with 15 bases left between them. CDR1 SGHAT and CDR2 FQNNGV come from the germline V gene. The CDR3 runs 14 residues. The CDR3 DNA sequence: TGTGCCAGTATAACAGATCTTGGGAACACTGAAGCTTTCTTT. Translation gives CASITDLGNTEAFF.

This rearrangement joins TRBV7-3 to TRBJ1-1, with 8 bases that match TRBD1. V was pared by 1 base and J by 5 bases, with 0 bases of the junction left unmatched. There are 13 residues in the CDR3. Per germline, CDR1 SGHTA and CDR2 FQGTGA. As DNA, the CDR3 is TGTGCCAGCAGCTTAAACAGGGGGACTGAAGCTTTCTTT. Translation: CASSLNRGTEAFF.

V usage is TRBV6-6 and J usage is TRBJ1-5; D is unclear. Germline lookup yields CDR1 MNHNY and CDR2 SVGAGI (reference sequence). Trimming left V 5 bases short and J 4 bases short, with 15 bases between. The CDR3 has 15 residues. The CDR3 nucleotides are TGTGCCAGCAGTCACGACGGGCGGGAGAATCAGCCCCAGCATTTT. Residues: CASSHDGRENQPQHF.

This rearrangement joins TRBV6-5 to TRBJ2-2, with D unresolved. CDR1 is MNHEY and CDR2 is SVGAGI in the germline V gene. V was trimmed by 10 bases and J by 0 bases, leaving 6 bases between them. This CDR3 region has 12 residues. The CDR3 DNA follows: TGTGCCACCCTTACGAACACCGGGGAGCTGTTTTTT. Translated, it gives CATLTNTGELFF.

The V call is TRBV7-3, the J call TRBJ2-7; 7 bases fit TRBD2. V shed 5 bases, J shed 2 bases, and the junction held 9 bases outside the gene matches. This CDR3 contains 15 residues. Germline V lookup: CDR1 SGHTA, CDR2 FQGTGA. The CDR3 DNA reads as TGTGCCAGCAGCCTCTCCAGCGGGGCAGCCTACGAGCAGTACTTC. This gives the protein CASSLSSGAAYEQYF.

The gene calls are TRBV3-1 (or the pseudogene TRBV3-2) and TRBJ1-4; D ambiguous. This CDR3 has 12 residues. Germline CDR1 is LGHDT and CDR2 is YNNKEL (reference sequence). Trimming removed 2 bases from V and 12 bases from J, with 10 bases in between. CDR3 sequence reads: CASSQQERELFF. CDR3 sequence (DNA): TGTGCCAGCAGCCAACAGGAGAGGGAACTGTTTTTT.

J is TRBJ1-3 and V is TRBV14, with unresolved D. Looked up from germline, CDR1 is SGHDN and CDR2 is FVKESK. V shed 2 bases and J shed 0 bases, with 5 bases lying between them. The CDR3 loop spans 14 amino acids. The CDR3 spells CASSQSLSGNTIYF. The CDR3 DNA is TGTGCCAGCAGCCAATCTCTCTCTGGAAACACCATATATTTT. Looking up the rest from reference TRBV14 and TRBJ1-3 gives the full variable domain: EAGVTQFPSHSVIEKGQTVTLRCDPISGHDNLYWYRRVMGKEIKFLLHFVKESKQDESGMPNNRFLAERTGGTYSTLKVQPAELEDSGVYFCASSQSLSGNTIYFGEGSWLTVV.

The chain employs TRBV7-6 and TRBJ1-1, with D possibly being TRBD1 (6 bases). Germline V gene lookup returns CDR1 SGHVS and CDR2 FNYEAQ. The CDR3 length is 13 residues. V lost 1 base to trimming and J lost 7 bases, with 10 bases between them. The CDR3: CASSLGQGLEAFF. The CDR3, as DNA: TGTGCCAGCAGCTTAGGCCAGGGGCTTGAAGCTTTCTTT.

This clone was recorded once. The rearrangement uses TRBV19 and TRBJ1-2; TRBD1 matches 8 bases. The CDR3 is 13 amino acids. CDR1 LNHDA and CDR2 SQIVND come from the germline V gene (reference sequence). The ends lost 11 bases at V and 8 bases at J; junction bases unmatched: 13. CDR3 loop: CAAGQGPTDGYTF. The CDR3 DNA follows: TGTGCCGCCGGACAGGGCCCAACGGACGGCTACACCTTC. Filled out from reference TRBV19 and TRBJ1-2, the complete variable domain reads DGGITQSPKYLFRKEGQNVTLSCEQNLNHDAMYWYRQDPGQGLRLIYYSQIVNDFQKGDIAEGYSVSREKKESFPLTVTSAQKNPTAFYLCAAGQGPTDGYTFGSGTRLTVV.

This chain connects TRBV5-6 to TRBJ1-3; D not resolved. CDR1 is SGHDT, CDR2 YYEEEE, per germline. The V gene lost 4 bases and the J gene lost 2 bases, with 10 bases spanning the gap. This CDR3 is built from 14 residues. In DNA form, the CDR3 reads TGTGCCAGCAGCAACCGACAAGCTGGAAACACCATATATTTT. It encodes CASSNRQAGNTIYF.

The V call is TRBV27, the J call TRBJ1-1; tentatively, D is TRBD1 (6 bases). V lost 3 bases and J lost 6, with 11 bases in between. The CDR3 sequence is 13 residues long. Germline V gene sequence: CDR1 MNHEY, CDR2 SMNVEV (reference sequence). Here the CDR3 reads CASSFGGHAEAFF. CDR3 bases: TGTGCCAGCAGTTTTGGGGGACACGCTGAAGCTTTCTTT.

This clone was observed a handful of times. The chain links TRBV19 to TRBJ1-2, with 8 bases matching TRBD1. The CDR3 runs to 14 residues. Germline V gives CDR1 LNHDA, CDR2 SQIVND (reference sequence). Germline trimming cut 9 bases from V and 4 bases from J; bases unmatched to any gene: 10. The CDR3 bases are TGTGCCAGCGGACGGACAGGGTTCAGCTATGGCTACACCTTC. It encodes CASGRTGFSYGYTF. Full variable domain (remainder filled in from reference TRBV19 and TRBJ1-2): DGGITQSPKYLFRKEGQNVTLSCEQNLNHDAMYWYRQDPGQGLRLIYYSQIVNDFQKGDIAEGYSVSREKKESFPLTVTSAQKNPTAFYLCASGRTGFSYGYTFGSGTRLTVV.

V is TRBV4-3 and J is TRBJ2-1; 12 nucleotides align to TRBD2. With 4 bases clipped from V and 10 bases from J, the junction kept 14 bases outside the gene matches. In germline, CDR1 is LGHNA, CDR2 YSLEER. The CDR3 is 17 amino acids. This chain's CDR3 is CASSRGGGLAGVGEQFF. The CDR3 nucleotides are TGCGCCAGCAGCCGCGGAGGGGGACTAGCGGGTGTCGGCGAGCAGTTCTTC.

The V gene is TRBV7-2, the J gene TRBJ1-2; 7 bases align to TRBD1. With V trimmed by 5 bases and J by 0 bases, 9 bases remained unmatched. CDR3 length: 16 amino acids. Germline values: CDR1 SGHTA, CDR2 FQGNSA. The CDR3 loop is CASSLRTGGANYGYTF. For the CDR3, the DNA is TGTGCCAGCAGCCTACGGACAGGAGGGGCTAACTATGGCTACACCTTC.

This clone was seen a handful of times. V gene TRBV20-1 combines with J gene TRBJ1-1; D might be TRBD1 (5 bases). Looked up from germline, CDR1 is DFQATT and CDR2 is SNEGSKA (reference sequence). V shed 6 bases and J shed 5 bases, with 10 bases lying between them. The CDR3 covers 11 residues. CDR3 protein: CSAGGVTEAFF. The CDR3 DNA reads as TGCAGTGCCGGGGGGGTGACTGAAGCTTTCTTT.

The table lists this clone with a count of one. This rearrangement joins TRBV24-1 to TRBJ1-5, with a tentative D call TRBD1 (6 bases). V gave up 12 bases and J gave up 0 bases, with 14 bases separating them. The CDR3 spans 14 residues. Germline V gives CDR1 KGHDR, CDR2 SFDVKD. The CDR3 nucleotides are TGTGCCGCGCTAAGGGGGTATAGCAATCAGCCCCAGCATTTT. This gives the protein CAALRGYSNQPQHF.

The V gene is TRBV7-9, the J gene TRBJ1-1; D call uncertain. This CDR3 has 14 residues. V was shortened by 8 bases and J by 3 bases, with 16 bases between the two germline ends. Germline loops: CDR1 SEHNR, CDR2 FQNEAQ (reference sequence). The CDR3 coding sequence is TGTGCCAGCGCCATTACGGGTGCGGACACTGAAGCTTTCTTT. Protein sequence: CASAITGADTEAFF.

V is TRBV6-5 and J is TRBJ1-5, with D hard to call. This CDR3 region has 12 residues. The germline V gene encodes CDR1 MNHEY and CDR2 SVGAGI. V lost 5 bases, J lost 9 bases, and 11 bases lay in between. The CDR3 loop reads CASSPLTGPQHF. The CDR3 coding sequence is TGTGCCAGCAGTCCCCTCACCGGGCCCCAGCATTTT.

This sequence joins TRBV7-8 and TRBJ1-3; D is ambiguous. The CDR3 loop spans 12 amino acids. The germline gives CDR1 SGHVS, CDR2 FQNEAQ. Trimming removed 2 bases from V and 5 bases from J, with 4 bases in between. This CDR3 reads CASSLFRNTIYF. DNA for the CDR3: TGTGCCAGCAGCTTATTCAGAAACACCATATATTTT.

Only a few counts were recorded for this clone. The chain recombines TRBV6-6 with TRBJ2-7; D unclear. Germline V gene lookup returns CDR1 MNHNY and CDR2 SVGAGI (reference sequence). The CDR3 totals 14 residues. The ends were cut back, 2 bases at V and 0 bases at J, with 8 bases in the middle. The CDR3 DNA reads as TGTGCCAGCAGTTACCAATCCCACTCCTACGAGCAGTACTTC. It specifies CASSYQSHSYEQYF.

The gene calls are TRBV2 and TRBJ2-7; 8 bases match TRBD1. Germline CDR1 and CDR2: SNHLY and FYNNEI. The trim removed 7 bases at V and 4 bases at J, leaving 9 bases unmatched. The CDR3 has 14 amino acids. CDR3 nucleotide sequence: TGTGCCAGCACCCCGGGGACAGGAGTATACGAGCAGTACTTC. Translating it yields CASTPGTGVYEQYF.

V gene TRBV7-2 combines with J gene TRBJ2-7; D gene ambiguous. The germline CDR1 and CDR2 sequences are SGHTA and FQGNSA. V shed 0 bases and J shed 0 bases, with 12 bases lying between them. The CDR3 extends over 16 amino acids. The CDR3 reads CASSLAMVQTSYEQYF. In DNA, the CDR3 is TGTGCCAGCAGCTTAGCGATGGTACAGACCTCCTACGAGCAGTACTTC.

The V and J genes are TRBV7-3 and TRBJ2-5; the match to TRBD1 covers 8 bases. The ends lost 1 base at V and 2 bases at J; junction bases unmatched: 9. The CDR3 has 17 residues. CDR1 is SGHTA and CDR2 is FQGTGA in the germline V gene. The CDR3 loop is CASSLRGQGAKQETQYF. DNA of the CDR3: TGTGCCAGCAGCTTAAGGGGGCAGGGGGCAAAGCAAGAGACCCAGTACTTC.

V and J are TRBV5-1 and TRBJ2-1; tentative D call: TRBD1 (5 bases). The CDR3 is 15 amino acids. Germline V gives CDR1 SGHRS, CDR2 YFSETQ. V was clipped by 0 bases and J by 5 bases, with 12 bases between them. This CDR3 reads CASSLVGARHNEQFF. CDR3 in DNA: TGCGCCAGCAGCTTGGTTGGGGCTCGGCACAATGAGCAGTTCTTC.